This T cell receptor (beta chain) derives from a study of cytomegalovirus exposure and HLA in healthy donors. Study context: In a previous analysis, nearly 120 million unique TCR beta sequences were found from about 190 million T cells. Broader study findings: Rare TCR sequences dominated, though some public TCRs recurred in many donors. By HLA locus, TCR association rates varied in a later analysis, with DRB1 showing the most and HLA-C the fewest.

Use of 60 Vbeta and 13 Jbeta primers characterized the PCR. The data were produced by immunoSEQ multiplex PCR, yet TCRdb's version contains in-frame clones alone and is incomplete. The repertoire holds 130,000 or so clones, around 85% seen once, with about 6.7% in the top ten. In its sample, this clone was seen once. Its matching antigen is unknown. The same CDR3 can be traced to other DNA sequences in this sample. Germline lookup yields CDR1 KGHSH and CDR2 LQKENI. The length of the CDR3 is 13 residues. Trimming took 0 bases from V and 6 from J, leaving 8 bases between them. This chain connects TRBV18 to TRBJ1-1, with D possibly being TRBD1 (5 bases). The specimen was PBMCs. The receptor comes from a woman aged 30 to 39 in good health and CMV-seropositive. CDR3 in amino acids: CASSPPGGAEAFF. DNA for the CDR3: TGTGCCAGCTCACCACCGGGGGGGGCTGAAGCTTTCTTT.